The source of this T cell receptor beta chain is a study of metastatic and nonmetastatic thyroid tumors. TCRdb re-analyzed the PCR reads using MiXCR. The profile shows roughly 13,000 clones, about 22% of them singletons. Thyroid surgery had not been preceded by any treatment in any patient. This clone was observed at least ten times. Germline CDR1 is SEHNR and CDR2 is FQNEAQ (reference sequence). V dropped 1 base and J dropped 14 bases, with 12 bases sitting between them. CDR3 length: 12 amino acids. The J gene is TRBJ2-1, the V gene TRBV7-9, with a weak D call TRBD2 (5 bases). This TCR was recovered from a female donor with papillary thyroid cancer or a benign thyroid nodule (not recorded which). Some clones in this sample may be carry-over from other donors' samples. The sample consisted of blood. The CDR3 sequence is CASSLENGREFF. CDR3 DNA sequence: TGTGCCAGCAGCTTAGAAAATGGGCGGGAGTTCTTC.